This record looks at one T cell receptor (beta chain) sequence and its context. Its antigen is unknown. No clone much larger than this one lies a single base away; base qualities are absent. This sample is drawn from a study of T cell responses to AZD1222 COVID-19 vaccine (dated by TCRdb to the early 2020s). For the study in its entirety: AZD1222 recipients with second doses at about 4 weeks or about 12 weeks were pooled, because spike-specific TCR depth and breadth did not differ between schedules. TCR sequencing covered roughly 230 trial participants: about 210 given two doses of AZD1222 and about 26 given two doses of MenACWY control vaccine. Enrollment into the trials was organized by age into subgroups of 18-55, 56-69 and 70-plus years, and those subgroups contained about 160, 30 and 59 TCR-sequenced participants, respectively. Summary of the overall study and its limitations: Participants were mostly white British and included more females than males, and it was suggested by the authors that clonal diversity may have been underestimated. The 56-69-year group was small, and its depth increase did not reach significance, likely because of low power. Reportedly, almost half of the unique spike-specific TCRs recognized epitopes lying outside the regions that are mutated in the B.1.351 and B.1.1.7 variants. Spike-specific TCR breadth and depth rose significantly after two AZD1222 doses compared with day 0 and with MenACWY recipients. Because no samples from the day 14 peak response were available, repertoires could be characterized only after the peak T cell response. Conclusions about previously exposed vaccinees are limited, since just six AZD1222 recipients were seropositive for SARS-CoV-2 at baseline. The vaccine-associated CD4 TCRs covered the entire spike protein, and the dominant responses fell in regions 160-218 and 743-854.

The CDR3 regions of human TCRbeta chains were analyzed by immunosequencing. The authors processed their data as follows. TCRs in the repertoires were compared against a reference library of SARS-CoV-2-specific TCRs that had been generated with the MIRA antigen-specificity platform. Breadth meant the fraction of unique TCRs that were SARS-CoV-2-associated, whereas depth meant the fraction of total T cells that were SARS-CoV-2-associated. Each spike-specific TCR was assigned to its reactive spike region and to a CD4 or CD8 class using the MIRA data. Log10-transformed breadth and depth values were compared by one-way ANOVA with Sidak's multiple comparisons tests. TCRdb provides this immuneACCESS table in a form limited to in-frame rearrangements. Some clones are lacking; in checked studies, under half of them reflect an unresolved V gene, and why the rest are absent is not known. Clone size and the V and J calls come from that table; the DNA yielded D and trimming. Here the sample has around 94,000 clones; roughly nine tenths occur a single time. Clones ranked in the top ten supply about 3.7% of the sample.

Read against the paper, the sample's time point label means: baseline before first vaccination. Samples from vaccinated people were obtained from the UK trials COV001 and COV002, which included a single-blind randomized controlled phase 2/3 trial of AZD1222 (ChAdOx1 nCoV-19) in healthy adults. Trial participant PBMC samples were collected at day 0 and day 28 after the second dose for TCRbeta chain sequencing. Including the terminal cysteine and phenylalanine, the CDR3 comprises 14 residues. The retained sequence is limited to the CDR3, 42 bases, with the frame set at the first base. Unmatched junction bases come to 9, with V trimmed by 3 bases and J by 7 bases.

The material was peripheral blood, obtained on day 0 of AZD1222 vaccination. This TCR was sampled from an adult in good health. The chain uses TRBV5-3 and TRBJ1-2; 7 bases in the junction line up with TRBD1. TRBV5-3 is an open reading frame whose function is uncertain. In nucleotide form, the sequence is TGTGCCAGAAGCTCTACGACAGGGATGGGTGGCTACACCTTC. The encoded protein is CARSSTTGMGGYTF.